The 6 T cell receptor beta chains given below trace back to one sample, sequenced in a study of blood T cell repertoires in COVID-19 (dated by TCRdb to 2020 to 2021). The library was produced with the immunoSEQ multiplex PCR assay. The table comes from immuneACCESS by way of TCRdb, which keeps in-frame sequences with V and J called. Part of the clones is missing from these tables; in studies checked, under half for an unresolved V gene and the rest for unknown reasons. This sample gives some 250,000 clones in total; about four fifths of them show up just once. The ten largest clones take up 5% to 6% of the sample. Sequenced material: peripheral blood. The receptor set was obtained from an older man with acute or convalescent COVID-19.

V usage is TRBV6-2 or TRBV6-3 and J usage is TRBJ2-1, with TRBD2 matching over 8 bases. The J segment lost 7 bases and the V segment lost 3 bases, leaving 8 bases of the junction unmatched. The CDR3 consists of 15 residues. Per germline, CDR1 MNHEY and CDR2 SVGEGT. The CDR3 region has the DNA TGTGCCAGCAGTTATCGGGGGGGCCTCGTGAATGAGCAGTTCTTC. Translation gives CASSYRGGLVNEQFF.

The chain combines TRBV7-2 with TRBJ2-7; D may be TRBD1 (6 bases). The V gene's germline CDR1 is SGHTA and CDR2 FQGNSA. This CDR3 comprises 15 residues. The V and J ends lost 5 bases and 3 bases respectively, with 17 bases between them. CDR3 protein: CASSPRARGVYEQYF. CDR3 coding DNA: TGTGCCAGCAGCCCTAGGGCCAGGGGTGTCTACGAGCAGTACTTC.

The gene calls are TRBV3-1 (or the pseudogene TRBV3-2) and TRBJ1-1; D gene unclear. This CDR3 has 16 residues. CDR1 is LGHDT, CDR2 YNNKEL, per germline (reference sequence). Trimming took off 4 bases at V and 5 bases at J, with 20 bases between the two ends. CDR3 sequence reads: CASSPNLHLFGTEAFF. CDR3 bases: TGTGCCAGCAGCCCTAACCTACACCTCTTCGGGACTGAAGCTTTCTTT.

The rearrangement joins TRBV2 to TRBJ1-4, with 7 bases lining up with TRBD1. Trimming removed 0 bases from V and 0 bases from J; junction bases left unmatched: 10. Germline V gene data show CDR1 as SNHLY and CDR2 as FYNNEI. This CDR3 has 19 residues. The CDR3 is CASSEAAGGRLATNEKLFF. DNA for the CDR3: TGTGCCAGCAGTGAAGCGGCAGGGGGGAGACTTGCAACTAATGAAAAACTGTTTTTT. The full variable domain, with the rest looked up from reference TRBV2 and TRBJ1-4, is EPEVTQTPSHQVTQMGQEVILRCVPISNHLYFYWYRQILGQKVEFLVSFYNNEISEKSEIFDDQFSVERPDGSNFTLKIRSTKLEDSAMYFCASSEAAGGRLATNEKLFFGSGTQLSVL.

V gene TRBV4-1 combines with J gene TRBJ2-2, with D maybe TRBD1 (6 bases). CDR1 is MGHRA, CDR2 YSYEKL, per germline. The CDR3 sequence is 15 residues long. V lost 1 base and J lost 3, with 9 bases in between. CDR3 in DNA: TGCGCCAGCAGCCAAGTACAGGGAGACACCGGGGAGCTGTTTTTT. Its translation: CASSQVQGDTGELFF.

The gene calls are TRBV29-1 and TRBJ1-4, with TRBD1 matching over 9 bases. Germline CDR1 and CDR2: SQVTM and ANQGSEA. The CDR3 is made up of 13 amino acids. After removal of 4 bases from V and 7 bases from J, the junction contained 4 bases not matched to a gene. The CDR3 spells CSVAGQGGEKLFF. The CDR3 DNA reads as TGCAGCGTTGCGGGACAGGGTGGTGAAAAACTGTTTTTT. The variable domain in full, with the rest retrieved from reference TRBV29-1 and TRBJ1-4, is SAVISQKPSRDICQRGTSLTIQCQVDSQVTMMFWYRQQPGQSLTLIATANQGSEATYESGFVIDKFPISRPNLTFSTLTVSNMSPEDSSIYLCSVAGQGGEKLFFGSGTQLSVL.